This TCR beta chain was identified during a study of cytomegalovirus exposure and HLA in healthy donors. This CDR3 comprises 18 residues. With V trimmed by 5 bases and J by 1 base, 8 bases remained unmatched. In germline, CDR1 is SGHNT, CDR2 YYREEE (reference sequence). The PCR employed 60 Vbeta primers together with 13 Jbeta primers. Using immunoSEQ multiplex PCR, the repertoire was profiled, and TCRdb retains in-frame clones only, with some absent. The sample table sets out about 200,000 clones. What was sequenced was PBMCs. This receptor was obtained from a boy aged 5-17 years in good health and CMV-seronegative. The chain carries TRBV5-4 and TRBJ2-1; the match to TRBD2 covers 14 bases. The CDR3 DNA sequence: TGTGCCAGCAGTCGACTAGCGGGGGGGCTGGAGTCCTACAATGAGCAGTTCTTC. This translates into CASSRLAGGLESYNEQFF.